These 29 T cell receptor beta chains share one sample of origin, sequenced in a study of T cell clones after liver transplantation. Sequenced by immunoSEQ multiplex PCR; TCRdb stores in-frame clones only, minus some. The table includes about 7,900 clones, roughly 80% detected once. Sequencing was performed on CD8+ T cells from blood, taken before liver transplant. These TCRs come from a human donor who received a liver transplant.

The J gene is TRBJ1-6, the V gene TRBV27, with D maybe TRBD1 (5 bases). V was trimmed by 0 bases and J by 8 bases, leaving 14 bases between them. CDR1 is MNHEY and CDR2 is SMNVEV in the germline V gene (reference sequence). This CDR3 comprises 16 residues. CDR3 sequence reads: CASSLSGVLLYSPLHF. CDR3 bases: TGTGCCAGCAGTTTATCAGGGGTCCTTTTATATTCACCCCTCCACTTT.

The V call is TRBV13, the J call TRBJ2-4; D not resolved. Deletions cut 3 bases from V and 0 bases from J, with 12 bases between. The CDR3 spans 16 residues. Germline CDR1 and CDR2: PRHDT and FYEKMQ (reference sequence). The DNA of the CDR3 is TGTGCCAGCAGCTTGACAAAGAATGTAGCCAAAAACATTCAGTACTTC. The encoded protein is CASSLTKNVAKNIQYF.

The chain uses TRBV27 and TRBJ1-5; 9 nucleotides line up with TRBD1. This CDR3 has 15 residues. The ends lost 5 bases at V and 3 bases at J; junction bases unmatched: 5. CDR1 MNHEY and CDR2 SMNVEV come from the germline V gene (reference sequence). CDR3 DNA: TGTGCCAGCAGTCTTACAGGGGGCAACAATCAGCCCCAGCATTTT. This gives the protein CASSLTGGNNQPQHF.

The chain joins TRBV11-2 to TRBJ2-7; 8 bases align to TRBD1. CDR3 length equals 13 residues. The germline CDR1 and CDR2 sequences are SGHAT and FQNNGV. The ends lost 4 bases at V and 2 bases at J; junction bases unmatched: 1. The CDR3 loop reads CASSWGQAYEQYF. The DNA of the CDR3 is TGTGCCAGCAGCTGGGGACAGGCCTACGAGCAGTACTTC.

The chain joins TRBV9 to TRBJ2-3, with 13 bases matching TRBD2. V lost 2 bases to trimming and J lost 1 base; unmatched junction nucleotides: 7. The CDR3 has 18 residues. Per germline, CDR1 SGDLS and CDR2 YYNGEE. CDR3 sequence: CASSVTSGGAVGTDTQYF. Written as DNA, the CDR3 is TGTGCCAGCAGCGTTACTAGCGGGGGGGCCGTTGGCACAGATACGCAGTATTTT.

The rearrangement links TRBV6-6 to TRBJ1-6; 7 bases map to TRBD1. This CDR3 comprises 16 residues. Germline V gives CDR1 MNHNY, CDR2 SVGAGI (reference sequence). Trimming cost V 7 bases and J 0 bases; bases outside gene matches: 6. DNA for the CDR3: TGTGCCAGCATTAACAGGGGCAGCTCCTATAATTCACCCCTCCACTTT. The encoded protein is CASINRGSSYNSPLHF.

This chain links TRBV18 with TRBJ1-1; D is uncertain. Per germline, CDR1 KGHSH and CDR2 LQKENI. Deletions cut 6 bases from V and 1 base from J, with 9 bases between. The CDR3 runs to 13 residues. This CDR3 reads CASSPPGNTEAFF. The CDR3 region has the DNA TGTGCCAGCTCCCCCCCGGGGAACACTGAAGCTTTCTTT.

V and J are TRBV7-8 and TRBJ2-7; D perhaps matches TRBD1 (6 bases). The length of the CDR3 is 14 residues. Trimming stripped 5 bases from V and 1 base from J, with 12 bases between. CDR1 and CDR2 (germline): SGHVS, FQNEAQ. CDR3 nucleotides: TGTGCCAGCAGCGGGTCGGACAGATCCTACGAGCAGTACTTC. Its translation is CASSGSDRSYEQYF.

The chain uses TRBV2 and TRBJ1-2; TRBD1 agrees at 8 bases. The V gene end was trimmed by 10 bases and the J gene end by 4 bases; junction bases not matched to a gene: 5. Germline V lookup: CDR1 SNHLY, CDR2 FYNNEI. The CDR3 is made up of 12 amino acids. In DNA form, the CDR3 reads TGTGCCACCGGACAGGGAATCTATGGCTACACCTTC. This translates into CATGQGIYGYTF. The full variable domain, in which reference TRBV2 and TRBJ1-2 provide the parts outside the CDR3, is EPEVTQTPSHQVTQMGQEVILRCVPISNHLYFYWYRQILGQKVEFLVSFYNNEISEKSEIFDDQFSVERPDGSNFTLKIRSTKLEDSAMYFCATGQGIYGYTFGSGTRLTVV.

This chain links TRBV2 with TRBJ2-3, with TRBD1 identical over 12 bases. The CDR3 length is 16 residues. Per the germline V gene, CDR1 is SNHLY and CDR2 is FYNNEI. V lost 3 bases to trimming and J lost 2 bases; unmatched junction nucleotides: 3. The CDR3 nucleotides read TGTGCCAGCAGTGAGGGGACAGGGGGCGTCACAGATACGCAGTATTTT. It translates to CASSEGTGGVTDTQYF.

The rearrangement uses TRBV18 and TRBJ2-7, with 8 bases matching TRBD2. The V and J ends lost 2 bases and 2 bases, in that order; junction bases with no gene match: 5. This CDR3 is built from 15 residues. From germline, CDR1 is KGHSH and CDR2 LQKENI. Here the CDR3 DNA reads TGTGCCAGCTCACCATGGACTAGCATTCCCTACGAGCAGTACTTC. It yields the protein CASSPWTSIPYEQYF. Using reference TRBV18 and TRBJ2-7 for the parts outside the CDR3, the full variable domain is NAGVMQNPRHLVRRRGQEARLRCSPMKGHSHVYWYRQLPEEGLKFMVYLQKENIIDESGMPKERFSAEFPKEGPSILRIQQVVRGDSAAYFCASSPWTSIPYEQYFGPGTRLTVT.

V usage is TRBV6-5 and J usage is TRBJ2-7; D perhaps matches TRBD2 (7 bases). CDR3 length equals 13 residues. CDR1 and CDR2 (germline): MNHEY, SVGAGI. V lost 8 bases, J lost 2 bases, and 13 bases lay in between. CDR3 DNA sequence: TGTGCCAGCGCCCAAGGGGGGGCCTACGAGCAGTACTTC. Its protein is CASAQGGAYEQYF.

The chain is built from TRBV6-1 and TRBJ2-7; 7 bases match TRBD1. The germline V gene encodes CDR1 MNHNS and CDR2 SASEGT. J lost 3 bases, V lost 5 bases, and 7 bases had no gene match. CDR3 length: 14 amino acids. The chain's CDR3 is CASSLGTEYYEQYF. The DNA for the CDR3 is TGTGCCAGCAGTCTAGGGACAGAATACTACGAGCAGTACTTC.

The chain uses TRBV7-9 and TRBJ2-7, with D perhaps TRBD1 (5 bases). Trimming pared 2 bases from V and 2 bases from J, leaving 10 bases between. Germline V gene data show CDR1 as SEHNR and CDR2 as FQNEAQ (reference sequence). This CDR3 spans 14 amino acids. The CDR3 here is CASSLSGFPYEQYF. DNA of the CDR3: TGTGCCAGCAGCTTATCAGGGTTTCCCTACGAGCAGTACTTC.

The genes are TRBV5-1 and TRBJ2-1; 9 bases map to TRBD1. J gave up 7 bases and V 3 bases, and 5 bases lay outside the gene matches. Germline assignment: CDR1 SGHRS and CDR2 YFSETQ. The CDR3 length is 14 residues. CDR3 DNA sequence: TGCGCCAGCAGCTCTGGGACAGGGTCGAATGAGCAGTTCTTC. This sequence encodes CASSSGTGSNEQFF.

The chain has TRBV5-8 and TRBJ2-5; a possible D gene is TRBD1 (5 bases). This CDR3 has 17 residues. Per the germline V gene, CDR1 is SGHTS and CDR2 is YDEGEE. Trimming cost V 6 bases and J 1 base, with 22 bases left between them. This CDR3 reads CASNRRRRTPTQETQYF. As DNA, the CDR3 is TGTGCCAGCAACCGCCGGCGTCGGACACCGACCCAAGAGACCCAGTACTTC.

The chain recombines TRBV5-5 with TRBJ1-5; the D gene is possibly TRBD1 (5 bases). CDR3 length equals 15 residues. The V end lost 0 bases, the J end lost 6 bases, and 13 bases lay between the germline ends. Germline V gene sequence: CDR1 SGHKS, CDR2 YYEKEE (reference sequence). CDR3 amino acids: CASSLVQGGGQPQHF. CDR3 coding DNA: TGTGCCAGCAGCTTGGTCCAGGGCGGGGGTCAGCCCCAGCATTTT.

J is TRBJ2-3 and V is TRBV7-9, with 12 bases fitting TRBD2. In germline, CDR1 is SEHNR, CDR2 FQNEAQ (reference sequence). The CDR3 consists of 17 residues. Germline trimming cut 3 bases from V and 2 bases from J; bases unmatched to any gene: 6. CDR3 DNA: TGTGCCAGCAGCTTCCCGACTAGCGGGGGTAACACAGATACGCAGTATTTT. Translation gives CASSFPTSGGNTDTQYF.

This sequence joins TRBV27 and TRBJ2-4; TRBD1 aligns across 8 bases. The CDR3 runs 14 residues. V trimming: 4 bases; J trimming: 9 bases; junction bases outside the gene matches: 8. CDR1 is MNHEY and CDR2 is SMNVEV in the germline V gene (reference sequence). The DNA of the CDR3 is TGTGCCAGCAGTTCGAAGACAGGGGCGGGCATTCAGTACTTC. It specifies CASSSKTGAGIQYF.

The chain uses TRBV19 and TRBJ2-7, with 7 bases fitting TRBD1. The ends lost 5 bases at V and 2 bases at J; junction bases unmatched: 15. Looked up from germline, CDR1 is LNHDA and CDR2 is SQIVND (reference sequence). The CDR3 totals 17 residues. The CDR3 nucleotides are TGTGCCAGTAGTCTAAGGGCCGACAGGGAGTACACCTACGAGCAGTACTTC. Residues: CASSLRADREYTYEQYF. Using reference TRBV19 and TRBJ2-7 for the parts outside the CDR3, the full variable domain is DGGITQSPKYLFRKEGQNVTLSCEQNLNHDAMYWYRQDPGQGLRLIYYSQIVNDFQKGDIAEGYSVSREKKESFPLTVTSAQKNPTAFYLCASSLRADREYTYEQYFGPGTRLTVT.

This clone was recorded only once. The chain uses TRBV9 and TRBJ1-1; 8 positions agree with TRBD1. Germline V gives CDR1 SGDLS, CDR2 YYNGEE. This CDR3 comprises 14 residues. Germline trimming cut 4 bases from V and 2 bases from J; bases unmatched to any gene: 4. The chain's CDR3 is CASSTGQGNTEAFF. The CDR3 DNA reads TGTGCCAGCAGCACCGGACAGGGAAACACTGAAGCTTTCTTT.

Only a few counts were recorded for this clone. The V and J genes are TRBV27 and TRBJ1-1; the D gene is possibly TRBD1 (6 bases). V dropped 3 bases and J dropped 1 base, with 6 bases sitting between them. The CDR3 is 13 amino acids. In germline, CDR1 is MNHEY, CDR2 SMNVEV (reference sequence). CDR3 DNA: TGTGCCAGCAGTTTGACAGGGAACACTGAAGCTTTCTTT. Encoded protein: CASSLTGNTEAFF.

V and J are TRBV9 and TRBJ2-1; no clear D gene. The CDR3 has 13 residues. V was cut by 2 bases and J by 4 bases, with 7 bases left in between. In germline, CDR1 is SGDLS, CDR2 YYNGEE. The CDR3 nucleotides read TGTGCCAGCAGCGTGTATCAGTACAATGAGCAGTTCTTC. This gives the protein CASSVYQYNEQFF.

This clone ranks as medium-sized. CDR3 bases: TGTGCCAGCAGCTTCGGGCGCGGGGGGGCCAATGAGCAGTTCTTC. Its protein is CASSFGRGGANEQFF. V gene TRBV11-3 combines with J gene TRBJ2-1, with TRBD2 matching 9 bases. Per the germline V gene, CDR1 is SGHNT and CDR2 is YENEEA. V gave up 3 bases and J gave up 6 bases; unmatched junction bases: 6. The CDR3 covers 15 residues.

The J gene is TRBJ2-5, the V gene TRBV9; tentatively, D is TRBD1 (5 bases). The J call could be wrong; TRBJ2-7 is a better fit for the DNA end. Germline CDR1 is SGDLS and CDR2 is YYNGEE. The CDR3 contains 14 residues. The chain's CDR3 is CASSVEGYLDEQYF. The CDR3 DNA is TGTGCCAGCAGCGTAGAGGGGTACTTGGACGAGCAGTACTTC.

This clone was recorded once. The V and J genes are TRBV7-9 and TRBJ2-7, with 7 bases lining up with TRBD1. The CDR3 runs 13 residues. V shed 3 bases and J 3 bases; nucleotides not matched to a gene: 2. CDR1 and CDR2 (germline): SEHNR, FQNEAQ (reference sequence). Here the CDR3 reads CASSLTGIYEQYF. CDR3 DNA: TGTGCCAGCAGCTTGACAGGGATCTACGAGCAGTACTTC.

This chain links TRBV4-2 with TRBJ2-3; D is possibly TRBD2 (5 bases). V was pared by 0 bases and J by 2 bases, with 15 bases between. Germline values: CDR1 LGHNA, CDR2 YNFKEQ. The CDR3 length is 17 residues. CDR3 region: CASSQEGSSPHTDTQYF. CDR3 coding DNA: TGTGCCAGCAGCCAAGAGGGGAGTTCCCCCCACACAGATACGCAGTATTTT.

This chain links TRBV7-6 with TRBJ2-7; TRBD1 matches at 10 bases. The CDR3 extends over 15 amino acids. Germline V lookup: CDR1 SGHVS, CDR2 FNYEAQ. The trim removed 5 bases at V and 3 bases at J, leaving 7 bases unmatched. CDR3 in DNA: TGTGCCAGCAGCGTAGGGACAGGGGCGGGCTACGAGCAGTACTTC. Its protein product is CASSVGTGAGYEQYF.

The chain combines TRBV2 with TRBJ2-7; D uncertain. Trimming stripped 4 bases from V and 0 bases from J, with 10 bases between. The CDR3 runs to 14 residues. Germline loops: CDR1 SNHLY, CDR2 FYNNEI. The CDR3 DNA reads as TGTGCCAGCAGTGCATCTTACGGCTCCTACGAGCAGTACTTC. Protein product: CASSASYGSYEQYF.